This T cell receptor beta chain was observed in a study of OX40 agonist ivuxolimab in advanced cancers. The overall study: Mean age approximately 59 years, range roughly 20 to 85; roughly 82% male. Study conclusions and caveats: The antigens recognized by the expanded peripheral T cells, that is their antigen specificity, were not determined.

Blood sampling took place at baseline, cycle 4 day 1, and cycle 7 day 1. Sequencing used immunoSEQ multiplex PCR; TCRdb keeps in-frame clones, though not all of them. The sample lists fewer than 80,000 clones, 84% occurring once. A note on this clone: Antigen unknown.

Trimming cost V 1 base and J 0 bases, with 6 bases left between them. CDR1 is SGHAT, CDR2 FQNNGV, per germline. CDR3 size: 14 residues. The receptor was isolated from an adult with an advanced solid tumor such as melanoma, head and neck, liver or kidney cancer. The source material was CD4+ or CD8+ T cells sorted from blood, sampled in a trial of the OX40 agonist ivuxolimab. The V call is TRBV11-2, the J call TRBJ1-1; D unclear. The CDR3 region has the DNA TGTGCCAGCAGCTTAGGGACGGTGAACACTGAAGCTTTCTTT. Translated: CASSLGTVNTEAFF.